Reported below is one T cell receptor (beta chain). The data originate from a study of blood T cell repertoires in COVID-19. Per the authors' pipeline: Scientists estimated how many nucleated cells there were by amplifying reference gene primers. The data were produced by immunoSEQ multiplex PCR, yet TCRdb's version contains in-frame clones alone and is incomplete. For V, J and clone size, that table is used; D and trimming come from the DNA. The data contain some 100,000 clones, roughly nine tenths of them singletons. This CDR3 has 14 amino acids. V dropped 3 bases and J dropped 3 bases, with 14 bases sitting between them. Germline V gene sequence: CDR1 SQVTM, CDR2 ANQGSEA.

The sequence was collected from a human donor with active COVID-19. The donor label of this sample is uncertain. The sequencing sample was made of peripheral blood. This rearrangement joins TRBV29-1 to TRBJ1-1, with a tentative D call TRBD1 (5 bases). Here the CDR3 DNA reads TGCAGCGTTGACGACCCACAGGTCCACACTGAAGCTTTCTTT. Encoded protein: CSVDDPQVHTEAFF. Looking up the rest from reference TRBV29-1 and TRBJ1-1 gives the full variable domain: SAVISQKPSRDICQRGTSLTIQCQVDSQVTMMFWYRQQPGQSLTLIATANQGSEATYESGFVIDKFPISRPNLTFSTLTVSNMSPEDSSIYLCSVDDPQVHTEAFFGQGTRLTVV.